This TCR beta chain was sequenced in a study of T cell clonality in common variable immunodeficiency. Measured with immunoSEQ multiplex PCR; TCRdb has only the in-frame clones, and not every one. This sample carries 40,000 to 45,000 clones, none of them present only once. Blood samples were heparinized, about 4.5 to 8.5 ml per donor. This CDR3 spans 13 amino acids. CDR1 is DFQATT, CDR2 SNEGSKA, per germline (reference sequence). This clone was recorded many times. Its antigen remains unidentified. Read data end 3 residues before the CDR3 end; the end is taken from the germline J gene. General study results and limits: Common variable immunodeficiency TCR beta sequences reportedly had fewer deletions and N-nucleotide insertions. TCRbeta clonality was increased in CVID versus healthy controls.

Sequencing used peripheral blood mononuclear cells. V usage is TRBV20-1 and J usage is TRBJ1-2; possible D gene TRBD1, 6 bases. This receptor was taken from a person aged 18-69 years in good health. The CDR3 loop is CSARSVQGYGYTF. The sequenced part of the CDR3 DNA is TGCAGTGCTAGAAGTGTACAGGGTTACGGC.